The source of this T cell receptor (beta chain) is a study of cytomegalovirus exposure and HLA in healthy donors. Study information: Researchers previously reported finding fewer than 140 million unique TCR beta sequences from some 180 million T cells. Study results and caveats: Investigators reported about 160 TCR beta chains as tied to cytomegalovirus. Researchers reported in a later analysis that a missense DCLRE1C variant was tied to TCR beta V- and J-gene trimming.

Trimming left V 2 bases short and J 9 bases short, with 8 bases between. The CDR3 is 12 amino acids. Germline lookup yields CDR1 KGHSH and CDR2 LQKENI. Of note for this clone: Its antigen is unknown.

60 Vbeta and 13 Jbeta primers were used in PCR. Sequenced by immunoSEQ multiplex PCR; TCRdb stores in-frame clones only, minus some. The table lists 35,000 to 55,000 clones, around three quarters of them singletons. The source material was PBMCs. This chain uses TRBV18 with TRBJ2-1, with no clear D. The TCR originated in a man aged 25-45 years in good health and CMV-seronegative. The CDR3 is CASSPTAGEQFF. In nucleotides, the CDR3 is TGTGCCAGCTCACCAACAGCAGGTGAGCAGTTCTTC.